This TCR beta chain was captured in a study of control samples from healthy donors and cancer patients. V trimming: 0 bases; J trimming: 4 bases; junction bases outside the gene matches: 6. Per the germline V gene, CDR1 is SGHTS and CDR2 is YDEGEE. The length of the CDR3 is 15 residues. Clones were sequenced by immunoSEQ multiplex PCR, and TCRdb holds only the in-frame ones, with some missing. The table has about 170,000 clones, 91% seen once. Source material: blood. This clonotype originated in a woman in her 30s in good health. The chain combines TRBV5-8 with TRBJ1-2; 7 positions agree with TRBD1. DNA for the CDR3: TGTGCCAGCAGCTTGGAAACCAGGGGGGGCTATGGCTACACCTTC. Translation: CASSLETRGGYGYTF.